One sample yielded the 32 T cell receptor beta chains listed below, sequenced in a study of T cell responses to AZD1222 COVID-19 vaccine. The data were produced by immunoSEQ multiplex PCR, yet TCRdb's version contains in-frame clones alone and is incomplete. Among under 95,000 clones listed, roughly 90% were seen once. The source was peripheral blood, collected 28 days after the second AZD1222 dose. These TCRs come from an adult who received the AZD1222 COVID-19 vaccine.

This clone was counted a single time. V is TRBV27 and J is TRBJ2-1; tentatively, D is TRBD1 (5 bases). CDR3 size: 16 residues. CDR1 and CDR2 (germline): MNHEY, SMNVEV (reference sequence). V was clipped by 3 bases and J by 0 bases, with 12 bases between them. The CDR3 DNA sequence: TGTGCCAGCAGTTTGTTCGGACACACCTCCTACAATGAGCAGTTCTTC. It is translated as CASSLFGHTSYNEQFF.

The V gene is TRBV4-1, the J gene TRBJ2-7, with 10 positions matching TRBD2. V shed 1 base, J shed 7 bases, and the junction held 19 bases outside the gene matches. The CDR3 sequence is 19 residues long. Germline CDR1 MGHRA, CDR2 YSYEKL. The CDR3 region is CASSQVTSVRSGRAWEQYF. The CDR3 DNA reads TGCGCCAGCAGCCAAGTTACCTCCGTCCGCAGCGGGAGGGCCTGGGAGCAGTACTTC.

The rearrangement links TRBV28 to TRBJ2-5; D ambiguous. The germline CDR1 and CDR2 sequences are MDHEN and SYDVKM. V was pared by 1 base and J by 0 bases, with 6 bases between. There are 14 residues in the CDR3. The CDR3 sequence is CASSLYGHQETQYF. CDR3 DNA sequence: TGTGCCAGCAGTTTATACGGACACCAAGAGACCCAGTACTTC.

The gene calls are TRBV5-1 and TRBJ1-4; no clear D. This CDR3 region has 14 residues. The V gene's germline CDR1 is SGHRS and CDR2 YFSETQ. V gave up 3 bases and J gave up 3 bases, with 9 bases separating them. CDR3 residues: CASSSAQPNEKLFF. For the CDR3, the DNA is TGCGCCAGCAGCTCGGCGCAGCCTAATGAAAAACTGTTTTTT.

The J gene is TRBJ2-3, the V gene TRBV6-8; TRBD2 might be the D (6 bases). Trimming pared 10 bases from V and 1 base from J, leaving 21 bases between. CDR1 and CDR2 from the germline V gene are MNHGY and SAAAGT. CDR3 length equals 16 residues. The CDR3: CANQIPGGNRTDTQYF. In DNA form, the CDR3 reads TGTGCCAACCAAATCCCTGGAGGGAACCGCACAGATACGCAGTATTTT.

This clone appeared a single time. The chain couples TRBV3-1 (or the pseudogene TRBV3-2) to TRBJ1-1; D is unclear. V gave up 1 base and J gave up 0 bases, with 3 bases separating them. Looked up from germline, CDR1 is LGHDT and CDR2 is YNNKEL (reference sequence). The CDR3 consists of 13 residues. CDR3 residues: CASSQGVNTEAFF. The CDR3 nucleotides are TGTGCCAGCAGCCAAGGCGTGAACACTGAAGCTTTCTTT.

The chain has TRBV11-2 and TRBJ1-5, with 7 nucleotides matching TRBD1. V lost 5 bases and J lost 5; bases outside the gene matches: 9. This CDR3 contains 15 residues. CDR1 and CDR2 from the germline V gene are SGHAT and FQNNGV. Here the CDR3 DNA reads TGTGCCAGCAGCCACGGGACAGCCTTACATCAGCCCCAGCATTTT. It codes for CASSHGTALHQPQHF. The full variable domain, rest sourced from reference TRBV11-2 and TRBJ1-5, is EAGVAQSPRYKIIEKRQSVAFWCNPISGHATLYWYQQILGQGPKLLIQFQNNGVVDDSQLPKDRFSAERLKGVDSTLKIQPAKLEDSAVYLCASSHGTALHQPQHFGDGTRLSIL.

The chain links TRBV2 to TRBJ1-4; TRBD1 agrees at 7 bases. The V segment lost 3 bases and the J segment 8 bases; nucleotides outside the gene matches: 6. Germline assignment: CDR1 SNHLY and CDR2 FYNNEI. This CDR3 is built from 14 residues. For the CDR3, the DNA is TGTGCCAGCAGTGAGTTCGGAGGGGGCGAAAAACTGTTTTTT. Protein: CASSEFGGGEKLFF.

The chain employs TRBV28 and TRBJ1-2, with D uncertain. Looked up from germline, CDR1 is MDHEN and CDR2 is SYDVKM. The CDR3 runs to 13 residues. V was cut by 2 bases and J by 7 bases, with 11 bases left in between. The CDR3, as DNA: TGTGCCAGCAGTTTAAGGGAATACACTGGCTACACCTTC. Translation: CASSLREYTGYTF.

This rearrangement joins TRBV4-2 to TRBJ2-1; D gene unclear. V was shortened by 4 bases and J by 2 bases, with 12 bases between the two germline ends. The CDR3 length is 15 residues. Germline loops: CDR1 LGHNA, CDR2 YNFKEQ. CDR3 residues: CASSPRGEAYNEQFF. CDR3 sequence (DNA): TGTGCCAGCAGCCCCCGCGGAGAGGCCTACAATGAGCAGTTCTTC.

CDR3 in DNA: TGTGCCAGCAGCCAACGGGGGGGAAACACCATATATTTT. This gives the protein CASSQRGGNTIYF. The rearrangement uses TRBV4-2 and TRBJ1-3, with D possibly matching TRBD1 (5 bases). V was trimmed by 2 bases and J by 4 bases, leaving 6 bases between them. Looked up from germline, CDR1 is LGHNA and CDR2 is YNFKEQ. The CDR3 spans 13 residues.

The sample holds a few counts of this clone. The chain couples TRBV29-1 to TRBJ2-1, with TRBD2 identical over 10 bases. In germline, CDR1 is SQVTM, CDR2 ANQGSEA. This CDR3 spans 15 amino acids. The junction had 15 bases not matched to a gene; V was cut back by 6 bases and J by 10 bases. In DNA, the CDR3 is TGCAGCGTCCCTGACCGGAGCGGGAGGGCTCGGGAGCAGTTCTTC. Translation: CSVPDRSGRAREQFF.

The V call is TRBV28, the J call TRBJ2-7; 8 bases agree with TRBD2. The trim removed 5 bases at V and 3 bases at J, leaving 9 bases unmatched. The CDR3 is made up of 15 amino acids. Germline V gene lookup returns CDR1 MDHEN and CDR2 SYDVKM. CDR3 coding DNA: TGTGCCAGCAGTCCAGCGGGGACTAGTTGCTACGAGCAGTACTTC. Residues: CASSPAGTSCYEQYF.

The genes are TRBV4-1 and TRBJ1-1; D gene ambiguous. The CDR3 runs 15 residues. V lost 4 bases, J lost 2 bases, and 14 bases lay in between. The germline V gene encodes CDR1 MGHRA and CDR2 YSYEKL. CDR3 nucleotide sequence: TGCGCCAGCAGCCCTTACGGAGAGACAAACACTGAAGCTTTCTTT. Translated, it gives CASSPYGETNTEAFF.

The chain joins TRBV24-1 to TRBJ1-1, with unresolved D. Germline-derived CDR1 and CDR2 are KGHDR and SFDVKD. Trimming took off 2 bases at V and 1 base at J, with 10 bases between the two ends. The CDR3 consists of 15 residues. The CDR3 sequence: CATSDSQRRNTEAFF. The CDR3, as DNA: TGTGCCACCAGTGATTCCCAGCGCCGGAACACTGAAGCTTTCTTT.

The chain joins TRBV5-4 to TRBJ2-1; TRBD2 agrees at 7 bases. CDR1 is SGHNT and CDR2 is YYREEE in the germline V gene (reference sequence). CDR3 length: 15 residues. The trim removed 2 bases at V and 6 bases at J, leaving 8 bases unmatched. CDR3: CASSFGGSQINEQFF. CDR3 nucleotides: TGTGCCAGCAGCTTCGGCGGGAGCCAAATCAATGAGCAGTTCTTC.

This clone appeared a few times. V is TRBV6-1 and J is TRBJ2-5, with a tentative D call TRBD1 (6 bases). V lost 3 bases and J lost 2, with 10 bases in between. The CDR3 contains 14 residues. Germline values: CDR1 MNHNS, CDR2 SASEGT. The CDR3 coding sequence is TGTGCCAGCAGTGACCCGGACAGACAAGAGACCCAGTACTTC. Translation gives CASSDPDRQETQYF.

The CDR3 sequence is CASSTRLGDTGELFF. In nucleotides, the CDR3 is TGTGCCAGCAGCACTAGACTAGGGGACACCGGGGAGCTGTTTTTT. V gene TRBV7-2 combines with J gene TRBJ2-2; possible D gene TRBD2, 6 bases. The germline gives CDR1 SGHTA, CDR2 FQGNSA. CDR3 length equals 15 residues. Trimming stripped 5 bases from V and 3 bases from J, with 13 bases between. The variable domain in full, with the rest retrieved from reference TRBV7-2 and TRBJ2-2, is GAGVSQSPSNKVTEKGKDVELRCDPISGHTALYWYRQSLGQGLEFLIYFQGNSAPDKSGLPSDRFSAERTGGSVSTLTIQRTQQEDSAVYLCASSTRLGDTGELFFGEGSRLTVL.

On this clone itself: Other nucleotide sequences from this sample produce the same CDR3. This rearrangement joins TRBV9 to TRBJ1-3; the D is unclear. The germline CDR1 and CDR2 sequences are SGDLS and YYNGEE. The CDR3 has 14 amino acids. The V end lost 1 base, the J end lost 2 bases, and 7 bases lay between the germline ends. CDR3 DNA: TGTGCCAGCAGCGTAACCGGGGCTGGAAACACCATATATTTT. This gives the protein CASSVTGAGNTIYF.

This clone has at least ten counts. The chain combines TRBV11-3 with TRBJ2-1; 9 positions match TRBD2. Losses at the gene ends were 5 bases for V and 6 bases for J; bases not matched to a gene: 8. Looked up from germline, CDR1 is SGHNT and CDR2 is YENEEA. The CDR3 runs 15 residues. CDR3 protein: CASSLRGSGGNEQFF. The CDR3 DNA follows: TGTGCCAGCAGCCTCCGGGGTAGCGGGGGCAATGAGCAGTTCTTC.

CDR3 loop: CASSILAGGPHEQFF. The CDR3 coding sequence is TGTGCCAGCAGCATTCTAGCGGGAGGGCCCCATGAGCAGTTCTTC. The J gene is TRBJ2-1, the V gene TRBV5-6; TRBD2 matches at 12 bases. The CDR3 runs 15 residues. Germline trimming cut 4 bases from V and 8 bases from J; bases unmatched to any gene: 7. Germline loops: CDR1 SGHDT, CDR2 YYEEEE.

The chain carries TRBV19 and TRBJ1-2; 7 bases agree with TRBD1. Germline CDR1 reads LNHDA; CDR2 reads SQIVND (reference sequence). V lost 4 bases and J lost 4; bases outside the gene matches: 9. This CDR3 contains 15 residues. This CDR3 reads CASSNIGRGIYGYTF. Written as DNA, the CDR3 is TGTGCCAGTAGTAATATCGGCAGGGGGATCTATGGCTACACCTTC.

This sequence joins TRBV5-5 and TRBJ1-4, with 12 bases that match TRBD1. With V trimmed by 2 bases and J by 8 bases, 1 base remained unmatched. The CDR3 spans 14 residues. The germline V gene has CDR1 SGHKS and CDR2 YYEKEE (reference sequence). The CDR3 sequence: CASSFGTGGEKLFF. Written as DNA, the CDR3 is TGTGCCAGCAGCTTTGGGACAGGGGGCGAAAAACTGTTTTTT. The variable domain in full, completed from reference TRBV5-5 and TRBJ1-4, reads DAGVTQSPTHLIKTRGQQVTLRCSPISGHKSVSWYQQVLGQGPQFIFQYYEKEERGRGNFPDRFSARQFPNYSSELNVNALLLGDSALYLCASSFGTGGEKLFFGSGTQLSVL.

The chain couples TRBV29-1 to TRBJ1-1; D perhaps matches TRBD1 (6 bases). CDR1 SQVTM and CDR2 ANQGSEA come from the germline V gene. V was clipped by 7 bases and J by 3 bases, with 18 bases between them. The CDR3 is 14 residues long. DNA for the CDR3: TGCAGCGCCCAATACATGGGGGCGGACACTGAAGCTTTCTTT. As protein: CSAQYMGADTEAFF.

V usage is TRBV24-1 and J usage is TRBJ1-5; a possible D gene is TRBD1 (6 bases). The CDR3 consists of 13 residues. The germline V and J ends were trimmed by 5 bases and 4 bases, with 8 bases remaining between them. The V gene's germline CDR1 is KGHDR and CDR2 SFDVKD. DNA for the CDR3: TGTGCCACCAGTGTACAGGGAAATCAGCCCCAGCATTTT. This gives the protein CATSVQGNQPQHF.

The table lists this clone with a count of one. The chain combines TRBV29-1 with TRBJ1-1; TRBD1 is a possible D gene (5 bases). This CDR3 contains 13 residues. Trimming removed 3 bases at V and 4 bases at J, with 12 bases between. Germline V lookup: CDR1 SQVTM, CDR2 ANQGSEA. CDR3 DNA: TGCAGCGTTGAGATGGGGCGGGGCACTGAAGCTTTCTTT. It codes for CSVEMGRGTEAFF.

In this sample, this clone turned up once. This sequence joins TRBV10-2 and TRBJ1-2; 7 nucleotides agree with TRBD1. The V gene end was trimmed by 3 bases and the J gene end by 8 bases; junction bases not matched to a gene: 6. Per germline, CDR1 WSHSY and CDR2 SAAADI. The CDR3 covers 13 residues. The CDR3 protein is CASSEYEGAGYTF. For the CDR3, the DNA is TGCGCCAGCAGTGAATATGAGGGGGCGGGCTACACCTTC.

The rearrangement links TRBV6-4 to TRBJ2-1; 12 positions agree with TRBD1. The germline gives CDR1 MRHNA, CDR2 SNTAGT. With V trimmed by 3 bases and J by 8 bases, 2 bases remained unmatched. This CDR3 comprises 14 residues. In DNA form, the CDR3 reads TGTGCCAGCAGTGAAGGGACAGGGGGCGATGAGCAGTTCTTC. Amino acids: CASSEGTGGDEQFF.

This chain connects TRBV3-1 (or the pseudogene TRBV3-2) to TRBJ2-1, with no clear D. Germline CDR1 and CDR2: LGHDT and YNNKEL (reference sequence). The CDR3 covers 14 residues. V shed 1 base and J shed 9 bases, with 13 bases lying between them. The CDR3 spells CASSQGTPILEQFF. The CDR3, as DNA: TGTGCCAGCAGCCAAGGCACACCTATTCTTGAGCAGTTCTTC.

This clone was counted only a few times. The rearrangement uses TRBV7-2 and TRBJ1-1; 9 bases are shared with TRBD1. CDR1 SGHTA and CDR2 FQGNSA come from the germline V gene. The CDR3 runs to 16 residues. V was pared by 6 bases and J by 2 bases, with 10 bases of the junction left unmatched. In DNA form, the CDR3 reads TGTGCCAGCAGACAACCTCCGGGACAGGGAAACACTGAAGCTTTCTTT. Its translation is CASRQPPGQGNTEAFF.

The genes are TRBV6-8 and TRBJ1-2, with D perhaps matching TRBD1 (5 bases). Germline values: CDR1 MNHGY, CDR2 SAAAGT. The CDR3 consists of 16 residues. Trimming removed 0 bases at V and 4 bases at J, with 15 bases between. The CDR3 region is CASSYSEVGASYGYTF. CDR3 DNA sequence: TGTGCCAGCAGTTACTCTGAGGTCGGGGCCAGCTATGGCTACACCTTC.

This chain links TRBV6-2 or TRBV6-3 with TRBJ2-1; no definite D call. This CDR3 has 14 amino acids. CDR1 is MNHEY, CDR2 SVGEGT, per germline. V was pared by 3 bases and J by 4 bases, with 10 bases between. The CDR3 region has the DNA TGTGCCAGCAGTTATGGACGGGCGTACAATGAGCAGTTCTTC. It codes for CASSYGRAYNEQFF.